Following are 15 T cell receptor beta chains from one sample sequenced in a study of cytotoxic CD8 clonotypes in ibrutinib-treated CLL. Produced via immunoSEQ multiplex PCR; TCRdb's table is partial and in-frame only. The sample lists about 89,000 clones, more than 75% occurring once. The sequences come from PBMCs, collected after 12 months of ibrutinib treatment. Receptor source: a human donor with chronic lymphocytic leukemia.

This sequence joins TRBV7-3 and TRBJ2-5; TRBD2 aligns across 7 bases. Germline assignment: CDR1 SGHTA and CDR2 FQGTGA. The V gene end was trimmed by 0 bases and the J gene end by 2 bases; junction bases not matched to a gene: 3. This CDR3 is built from 15 residues. The CDR3 spells CASSLTSGPQETQYF. In DNA form, the CDR3 reads TGTGCCAGCAGCTTAACTAGCGGGCCTCAAGAGACCCAGTACTTC.

The rearrangement uses TRBV7-6 and TRBJ2-1; possible D gene TRBD2, 5 bases. The CDR3 covers 15 residues. Germline V lookup: CDR1 SGHVS, CDR2 FNYEAQ. The V and J ends lost 0 bases and 4 bases respectively, with 10 bases between them. CDR3 nucleotides: TGTGCCAGCAGCTTAGCGGGAGTTAGGTACAATGAGCAGTTCTTC. Its translation is CASSLAGVRYNEQFF. Full variable domain (missing parts from reference TRBV7-6 and TRBJ2-1): GAGVSQSPRYKVTKRGQDVALRCDPISGHVSLYWYRQALGQGPEFLTYFNYEAQQDKSGLPNDRFSAERPEGSISTLTIQRTEQRDSAMYRCASSLAGVRYNEQFFGPGTRLTVL.

The chain is built from TRBV5-1 and TRBJ2-5, with 7 bases lining up with TRBD1. Germline-derived CDR1 and CDR2 are SGHRS and YFSETQ. After removal of 0 bases from V and 3 bases from J, the junction contained 2 bases not matched to a gene. The CDR3 totals 14 residues. The CDR3 is CASSLGGTEETQYF. The DNA of the CDR3 is TGCGCCAGCAGCTTGGGAGGGACAGAAGAGACCCAGTACTTC.

The V gene is TRBV18, the J gene TRBJ1-6; D gene uncertain. V was shortened by 6 bases and J by 9 bases, with 15 bases between the two germline ends. The germline CDR1 and CDR2 sequences are KGHSH and LQKENI. CDR3 length: 14 residues. The CDR3 nucleotides are TGTGCCAGCTCGCAAAGCGTATCAGGTTCACCCCTCCACTTT. Its protein is CASSQSVSGSPLHF.

The V and J genes are TRBV28 and TRBJ2-7; 9 nucleotides align to TRBD1. Looked up from germline, CDR1 is MDHEN and CDR2 is SYDVKM. V shed 8 bases and J 3 bases; nucleotides not matched to a gene: 5. This CDR3 contains 13 residues. CDR3 residues: CASSYRGHYEQYF. The DNA for the CDR3 is TGTGCCAGCTCCTACAGGGGGCACTACGAGCAGTACTTC. Looking up the rest from reference TRBV28 and TRBJ2-7 gives the full variable domain: DVKVTQSSRYLVKRTGEKVFLECVQDMDHENMFWYRQDPGLGLRLIYFSYDVKMKEKGDIPEGYSVSREKKERFSLILESASTNQTSMYLCASSYRGHYEQYFGPGTRLTVT.

V usage is TRBV12-5 and J usage is TRBJ2-3; D not certain. Germline V lookup: CDR1 LGHNT, CDR2 FRNRAP. The CDR3 is made up of 14 amino acids. Trimming left V 1 base short and J 2 bases short, with 7 bases between. As DNA, the CDR3 is TGTGCTAGTGGTTTGGACAGTGTCACAGATACGCAGTATTTT. This codes for CASGLDSVTDTQYF.

Regarding this clone: One end of the junction fails to match germline, which may point to a read error. The V call is TRBV9, the J call TRBJ2-1, with D possibly TRBD1 on 6 matching bases. CDR3 length: 13 residues. Germline lookup yields CDR1 SGDLS and CDR2 YYNGEE. In DNA form, the CDR3 reads TGTGCCAGCAGCCCCGACGTGGGGGCCGAATTACTCTTC. Its protein is CASSPDVGAELLF.

CDR3 coding DNA: TGCAGCGGGGGGGGACAAGAGACCCAGTACTTC. This translates into CSGGGQETQYF. This chain connects TRBV29-1 to TRBJ2-5; 7 nucleotides line up with TRBD2. The trim removed 7 bases at V and 2 bases at J, leaving 1 base unmatched. Germline loops: CDR1 SQVTM, CDR2 ANQGSEA. The CDR3 runs 11 residues.

The J gene is TRBJ1-2, the V gene TRBV28; 12 bases fit TRBD1. This CDR3 has 14 amino acids. Germline-derived CDR1 and CDR2 are MDHEN and SYDVKM. V was clipped by 5 bases and J by 7 bases; unmatched bases: 5. For the CDR3, the DNA is TGTGCCAGCAGTGCCGGGACAGGGGGCGGTGGCTACACCTTC. Its translation is CASSAGTGGGGYTF.

The chain is built from TRBV7-3 and TRBJ2-2; 9 nucleotides line up with TRBD1. The germline gives CDR1 SGHTA, CDR2 FQGTGA. This CDR3 has 16 amino acids. The trim removed 3 bases at V and 7 bases at J, leaving 9 bases unmatched. CDR3 amino acids: CASSLGQGGFVGELFF. The CDR3 region has the DNA TGTGCCAGCAGCTTGGGACAGGGAGGGTTTGTCGGGGAGCTGTTTTTT.

The V gene is TRBV7-8, the J gene TRBJ2-3; perhaps D is TRBD1 or TRBD2 (6 bases each). Germline loops: CDR1 SGHVS, CDR2 FQNEAQ. This CDR3 contains 16 residues. The V end was cut by 3 bases, the J end by 2 bases, with 15 bases between. CDR3 protein: CASSLKGGFFTDTQYF. The CDR3 DNA is TGTGCCAGCAGCTTGAAAGGGGGGTTCTTCACAGATACGCAGTATTTT. Drawing the rest from reference TRBV7-8 and TRBJ2-3, the complete variable domain is GAGVSQSPRYKVAKRGQDVALRCDPISGHVSLFWYQQALGQGPEFLTYFQNEAQLDKSGLPSDRFFAERPEGSVSTLKIQRTQQEDSAVYLCASSLKGGFFTDTQYFGPGTRLTVL.

The genes are TRBV6-6 and TRBJ1-4, with D possibly TRBD1 on 5 matching bases. V gave up 7 bases and J gave up 5 bases, with 17 bases separating them. This CDR3 comprises 15 residues. CDR1 is MNHNY and CDR2 is SVGAGI in the germline V gene (reference sequence). The CDR3 sequence is CASKDTIIRNEKLFF. The CDR3, as DNA: TGTGCCAGCAAGGACACGATCATCCGGAATGAAAAACTGTTTTTT.

The CDR3 spells CASSPGDSGRSGNTIYF. The CDR3, as DNA: TGTGCCAGCAGCCCAGGGGACAGTGGCCGCTCTGGAAACACCATATATTTT. V usage is TRBV7-9 and J usage is TRBJ1-3; 7 nucleotides line up with TRBD1. V was clipped by 5 bases and J by 0 bases; unmatched bases: 10. Germline V gene data show CDR1 as SEHNR and CDR2 as FQNEAQ (reference sequence). The CDR3 extends over 17 amino acids.

V and J are TRBV5-1 and TRBJ1-2; D possibly corresponds to TRBD1 (5 bases). The CDR3 sequence is 15 residues long. Germline V gene lookup returns CDR1 SGHRS and CDR2 YFSETQ. V was pared by 0 bases and J by 2 bases, with 11 bases between. The CDR3 coding sequence is TGCGCCAGCAGCTTGGAGACAGCGGGGAACTATGGCTACACCTTC. It is translated as CASSLETAGNYGYTF.

The V and J genes are TRBV7-8 and TRBJ1-5; 11 positions match TRBD1. Unmatched junction bases numbered 5, after V lost 3 bases and J lost 1 base. The CDR3 contains 17 residues. CDR1 is SGHVS, CDR2 FQNEAQ, per germline. This chain's CDR3 is CASSFYGQGASNQPQHF. In DNA, the CDR3 is TGTGCCAGCAGCTTTTACGGACAGGGGGCAAGCAATCAGCCCCAGCATTTT.